This TCR beta chain was recovered during a study of T-cell reconstitution after alpha-beta-depleted transplantation in children. This clonotype has a handful of counts. Antigen unknown. Whole-study findings and limits: It was reported that alpha-beta T cells came from several hundred expanded graft clones (about two months after transplant). By one year post-transplant, T-cell counts and diversity largely arose from T cells that were newly produced. Surviving recipient T cells and intrathymic progenitors accounted for some patients' high TCRbeta diversity at day 60.

This CDR3 has 13 residues. Trimming removed 1 base at V and 2 bases at J, with 6 bases between. The germline gives CDR1 SGHRS, CDR2 YFSETQ. TCRbeta library preparation incorporated unique molecular identifiers. MiXCR was run by TCRdb on the PCR reads, yielding one entry per CDR3 protein. The repertoire holds roughly 100,000 distinct CDR3 sequences, about 6% seen once, with 6.1% in the top ten. This specimen consisted of PBMCs, mostly from graft donor cells, obtained 60 days after TCRalphabeta/CD19-depleted stem cell transplant. The clonotype originates from a female patient aged 2-10 years who had a stem cell transplant for Fanconi anemia, so the T cells may come from the graft donor. The chain has TRBV5-1 and TRBJ2-5; D remains ambiguous. CDR3 nucleotide sequence: TGCGCCAGCAGCTTGCCCCCGCAAGAGACCCAGTACTTC. Amino acid sequence: CASSLPPQETQYF.